What follows describes a single T cell receptor beta chain. The data derive from a study of blood T cell repertoires in COVID-19. As handled by the study authors: Cell counts per sample came from amplifying reference gene primers. Sequenced by immunoSEQ multiplex PCR; TCRdb stores in-frame clones only, minus some. The V and J calls and the clone size are those of that table, but D and trimming were determined from the DNA. The table includes about 69,000 clones, nearly 90% detected once. Sequenced sample: peripheral blood. The clonotype originates from a man in his fifties with acute or convalescent COVID-19.

CDR3: CASSPPTGGGSDTQYF. The CDR3 coding sequence is TGTGCCAGCAGCCCACCGACAGGGGGCGGGTCAGATACGCAGTATTTT. The chain employs TRBV9 and TRBJ2-3; 10 nucleotides match TRBD1. The CDR3 is 16 residues long. Trimming at V came to 4 bases and at J to 4 bases, leaving 9 bases not matched to a gene. Looked up from germline, CDR1 is SGDLS and CDR2 is YYNGEE.